Listed here are 24 T cell receptor beta chains from one sample, sequenced in a study of T-cell memory formation after mild COVID-19. TCRdb reprocessed the 5' RACE reads via MiXCR and lists one record per CDR3 protein. Altogether some 350,000 distinct CDR3 sequences are present, approximately 16% being singletons, with the ten largest covering about 20%. The sequencing input was PBMCs or a T cell subset sorted from them (not recorded which). Receptors were obtained from a man younger than 35 who had mild COVID-19 (a few samples of this study predate the infection). Cell type and time point are not known.

V is TRBV11-2 and J is TRBJ2-7; TRBD1 is a possible D gene (6 bases). Germline V gene sequence: CDR1 SGHAT, CDR2 FQNNGV. V lost 5 bases and J 3 bases, leaving 14 bases between the germline ends. The CDR3 contains 14 residues. For the CDR3, the DNA is TGTGCCAGCAGCCATTCGACAGGCGACTACGAGCAGTACTTC. This gives the protein CASSHSTGDYEQYF.

This chain links TRBV7-6 with TRBJ2-7; TRBD1 or TRBD2 may be the D gene (6 bases each). Germline CDR1 is SGHVS and CDR2 is FNYEAQ. V was cut by 4 bases and J by 1 base, with 14 bases left in between. The CDR3 is made up of 15 amino acids. The DNA for the CDR3 is TGTGCCAGCAGCTCTGGGGGGCGAGGGTCCTACGAGCAGTACTTC. It specifies CASSSGGRGSYEQYF.

The chain employs TRBV20-1 and TRBJ2-2; TRBD2 might be the D (6 bases). Trimming pared 6 bases from V and 0 bases from J, leaving 11 bases between. This CDR3 comprises 14 residues. Germline V lookup: CDR1 DFQATT, CDR2 SNEGSKA (reference sequence). This CDR3 reads CSAAGRPNTGELFF. The CDR3 coding sequence is TGCAGTGCCGCGGGACGGCCGAACACCGGGGAGCTGTTTTTT.

This clonotype was found a few times. CDR3 nucleotides: TGTGCCAGCAGTTACTCTCCTTTGGGGGACACTGAAGCTTTCTTT. Encoded protein: CASSYSPLGDTEAFF. The chain links TRBV6-5 to TRBJ1-1; maybe TRBD1 (5 bases). Per the germline V gene, CDR1 is MNHEY and CDR2 is SVGAGI. V lost 0 bases and J 3 bases, leaving 11 bases between the germline ends. The CDR3 contains 15 residues.

The V and J genes are TRBV19 and TRBJ1-2; 10 bases are shared with TRBD1. CDR1 and CDR2 (germline): LNHDA, SQIVND (reference sequence). The V segment lost 5 bases and the J segment 4 bases; nucleotides outside the gene matches: 4. This CDR3 is built from 14 residues. Here the CDR3 reads CASSPGTGVYGYTF. CDR3 sequence (DNA): TGTGCCAGTAGTCCCGGGACAGGGGTCTATGGCTACACCTTC.

This sequence joins TRBV12-3 or TRBV12-4 and TRBJ2-7; D is possibly TRBD1 or TRBD2 (5 bases each). V dropped 7 bases and J dropped 7 bases, with 14 bases sitting between them. The CDR3 runs to 12 residues. The DNA of the CDR3 is TGTGCCAGCACCAATAGAGGGGTTGAGCAGTACTTC. This gives the protein CASTNRGVEQYF.

V usage is TRBV5-5 and J usage is TRBJ1-5; the match to TRBD1 covers 7 bases. V was pared by 4 bases and J by 3 bases, with 7 bases of the junction left unmatched. This CDR3 is built from 15 residues. CDR1 and CDR2 from the germline V gene are SGHKS and YYEKEE (reference sequence). The CDR3 sequence: CASSPGQEFNQPQHF. In DNA form, the CDR3 reads TGTGCCAGCAGCCCTGGACAGGAGTTCAATCAGCCCCAGCATTTT.

The V gene is TRBV29-1, the J gene TRBJ1-1; D uncertain. Germline-derived CDR1 and CDR2 are SQVTM and ANQGSEA. The CDR3 runs 13 residues. Trimming pared 4 bases from V and 6 bases from J, leaving 15 bases between. CDR3 sequence (DNA): TGCAGCGTTGTTGCTCGAGGGTCCTCTGAAGCTTTCTTT. Encoded protein: CSVVARGSSEAFF.

The chain uses TRBV12-3 or TRBV12-4 and TRBJ2-2; no firm D call. The V and J ends lost 4 bases and 4 bases respectively, with 7 bases between them. The CDR3 has 13 residues. The CDR3 is CASSWKGTGELFF. For the CDR3, the DNA is TGTGCCAGCAGTTGGAAGGGCACCGGGGAGCTGTTTTTT.

V is TRBV5-1 and J is TRBJ1-2; D is ambiguous. Germline V gene data show CDR1 as SGHRS and CDR2 as YFSETQ. The V end was cut by 4 bases, the J end by 6 bases, with 10 bases between. The CDR3 spans 12 residues. The CDR3 here is CASSENGHGYTF. DNA for the CDR3: TGCGCCAGCAGCGAGAACGGACATGGCTACACCTTC.

CDR3 in DNA: TGTGCCAGCAGCCCCACAGATGGACAGGGGCTAAAACTGTTTTTT. It yields the protein CASSPTDGQGLKLFF. The chain is built from TRBV7-9 and TRBJ1-4; 9 nucleotides match TRBD1. With 5 bases clipped from V and 10 bases from J, the junction kept 11 bases outside the gene matches. Germline CDR1 is SEHNR and CDR2 is FQNEAQ (reference sequence). The CDR3 totals 15 residues.

The rearrangement joins TRBV7-9 to TRBJ2-3, with D possibly being TRBD1 (5 bases). Germline V gene lookup returns CDR1 SEHNR and CDR2 FQNEAQ (reference sequence). V shed 4 bases and J shed 4 bases, with 18 bases lying between them. The CDR3 sequence is 16 residues long. The chain's CDR3 is CASSSGRVGPSDTQYF. In DNA, the CDR3 is TGTGCCAGCAGCTCCGGTAGAGTGGGGCCTTCAGATACGCAGTATTTT.

This clonotype was found a few times. The chain joins TRBV12-3 or TRBV12-4 to TRBJ2-4, with D perhaps TRBD1 (6 bases). This CDR3 region has 15 residues. Trimming stripped 3 bases from V and 5 bases from J, with 14 bases between. CDR3 bases: TGTGCCAGCAGTTTTGGACAGAGGGGCGAAAACATTCAGTACTTC. Translation gives CASSFGQRGENIQYF.

This clonotype was observed a handful of times. The chain joins TRBV5-1 to TRBJ2-3; 8 bases fit TRBD2. The CDR3 runs 13 residues. Germline CDR1 SGHRS, CDR2 YFSETQ. The ends lost 5 bases at V and 4 bases at J; junction bases unmatched: 3. CDR3 nucleotides: TGCGCCAGCAGGGGACTAGAGGCAGATACGCAGTATTTT. Translated, it gives CASRGLEADTQYF. The full variable domain, its missing parts supplied by reference TRBV5-1 and TRBJ2-3, is KAGVTQTPRYLIKTRGQQVTLSCSPISGHRSVSWYQQTPGQGLQFLFEYFSETQRNKGNFPGRFSGRQFSNSRSEMNVSTLELGDSALYLCASRGLEADTQYFGPGTRLTVL.

The chain couples TRBV7-2 to TRBJ1-1, with a possible D match to TRBD1 (5 bases). V lost 5 bases, J lost 0 bases, and 13 bases lay in between. Germline V gene sequence: CDR1 SGHTA, CDR2 FQGNSA. The CDR3 loop spans 15 amino acids. The CDR3, as DNA: TGTGCCAGCAGCGCGGGACGGATGATGAACACTGAAGCTTTCTTT. Translation gives CASSAGRMMNTEAFF.

This chain connects TRBV5-1 to TRBJ2-3; 11 bases are a match to TRBD2. The CDR3 contains 15 residues. V lost 4 bases and J lost 6; bases outside the gene matches: 7. Germline loops: CDR1 SGHRS, CDR2 YFSETQ. Here the CDR3 DNA reads TGCGCCAGCAGCACCCTAGCGGGGGGAATGGATACGCAGTATTTT. Amino acids: CASSTLAGGMDTQYF.

The J gene is TRBJ1-6, the V gene TRBV5-4, with unresolved D. CDR1 SGHNT and CDR2 YYREEE come from the germline V gene (reference sequence). CDR3 length: 14 amino acids. With 5 bases removed from V and 7 bases from J, the gap between germline ends came to 13 bases. DNA of the CDR3: TGTGCCAGCAGTACGGACCTGTCAAATTCACCCCTCCACTTT. Translated: CASSTDLSNSPLHF.

J is TRBJ1-2 and V is TRBV6-1; no firm D call. The V end was cut by 5 bases, the J end by 8 bases, with 12 bases between. There are 12 residues in the CDR3. Per germline, CDR1 MNHNS and CDR2 SASEGT. DNA of the CDR3: TGTGCCAGCAGTCCTCAGGCGGAAGGCTACACCTTC. This codes for CASSPQAEGYTF.

V and J are TRBV12-3 or TRBV12-4 and TRBJ2-3; D could derive from TRBD1 or TRBD2 (6 bases each). The ends were cut back, 5 bases at V and 4 bases at J, with 22 bases in the middle. The CDR3 consists of 17 residues. In nucleotides, the CDR3 is TGTGCCAGCAGTGAGACCCCCGGAGAGAGGGGGGCAGATACGCAGTATTTT. Encoded protein: CASSETPGERGADTQYF.

This clonotype came up a few times. The V gene is TRBV7-9, the J gene TRBJ2-7; TRBD2 matches at 9 bases. Germline V gives CDR1 SEHNR, CDR2 FQNEAQ (reference sequence). Trimming cost V 3 bases and J 7 bases; bases outside gene matches: 7. The CDR3 sequence is 14 residues long. The CDR3 DNA follows: TGTGCCAGCAGCTTTACTAGCGGGCTTGATGAGCAGTACTTC. Protein product: CASSFTSGLDEQYF.

J is TRBJ1-1 and V is TRBV29-1; 7 bases align to TRBD1. Germline V gene lookup returns CDR1 SQVTM and CDR2 ANQGSEA. The V and J ends lost 7 bases and 8 bases, in that order; junction bases with no gene match: 13. The CDR3 is 13 amino acids. The CDR3 loop is CSAYILDRMEAFF. The CDR3 coding sequence is TGCAGCGCCTACATTCTGGACAGGATGGAAGCTTTCTTT.

The chain recombines TRBV7-9 with TRBJ1-2, with D possibly TRBD1 on 6 matching bases. CDR1 is SEHNR, CDR2 FQNEAQ, per germline (reference sequence). This CDR3 has 15 amino acids. V lost 5 bases and J 1 base, leaving 14 bases between the germline ends. CDR3 sequence (DNA): TGTGCCAGCAGCCTCGATGGGGGGCGTAACTATGGCTACACCTTC. Translated: CASSLDGGRNYGYTF. Filled out from reference TRBV7-9 and TRBJ1-2, the complete variable domain reads DTGVSQNPRHKITKRGQNVTFRCDPISEHNRLYWYRQTLGQGPEFLTYFQNEAQLEKSRLLSDRFSAERPKGSFSTLEIQRTEQGDSAMYLCASSLDGGRNYGYTFGSGTRLTVV.

The DNA for the CDR3 is TGTGCCAGCAGCCAAGGGACCGGGACAGGATATGGCTACACCTTC. Protein sequence: CASSQGTGTGYGYTF. The genes are TRBV3-1 and TRBJ1-2, with 8 bases matching TRBD1. Per the germline V gene, CDR1 is LGHDT and CDR2 is YNNKEL (reference sequence). Trimming at V came to 1 base and at J to 5 bases, leaving 6 bases not matched to a gene. This CDR3 region has 15 residues.

This chain uses TRBV9 with TRBJ2-3; 13 bases line up with TRBD2. V dropped 9 bases and J dropped 7; count of bases not matched to a gene: 8. Germline CDR1 reads SGDLS; CDR2 reads YYNGEE. The CDR3 runs to 14 residues. The CDR3 nucleotides are TGTGCCACCGTGACTAGCGGGGGGCCGAATACGCAGTATTTT. Translation: CATVTSGGPNTQYF.